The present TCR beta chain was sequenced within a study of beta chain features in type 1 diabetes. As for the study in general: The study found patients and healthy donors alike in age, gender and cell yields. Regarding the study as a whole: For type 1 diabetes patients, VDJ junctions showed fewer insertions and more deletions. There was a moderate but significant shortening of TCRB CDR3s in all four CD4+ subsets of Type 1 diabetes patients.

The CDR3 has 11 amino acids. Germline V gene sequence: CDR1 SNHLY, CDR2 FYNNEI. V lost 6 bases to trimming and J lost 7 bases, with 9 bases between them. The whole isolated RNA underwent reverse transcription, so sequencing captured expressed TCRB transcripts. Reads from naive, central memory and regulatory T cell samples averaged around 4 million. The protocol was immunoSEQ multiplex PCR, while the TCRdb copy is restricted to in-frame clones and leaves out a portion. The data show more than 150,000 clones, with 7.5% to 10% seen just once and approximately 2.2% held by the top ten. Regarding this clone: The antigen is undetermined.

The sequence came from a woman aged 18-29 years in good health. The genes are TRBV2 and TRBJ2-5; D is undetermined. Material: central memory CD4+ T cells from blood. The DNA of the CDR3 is TGTGCCAGCAGATCGCGAGGGACCCAGTACTTC. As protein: CASRSRGTQYF.